This TCR beta chain was recovered during a study of T cell responses to AZD1222 COVID-19 vaccine. Whole-study findings and limits: Spike-specific TCR repertoires showed rising breadth and depth after two AZD1222 doses. A mostly white British donor set with more females was recruited, and clonal diversity was possibly underestimated. Vaccine-associated CD4 TCRs spanned spike, dominant at 160-218 and 743-854.

The CDR3 has 15 amino acids. Germline V gene data show CDR1 as SNHLY and CDR2 as FYNNEI. With V trimmed by 1 base and J by 1 base, 2 bases remained unmatched. Of note for this clone: What it recognizes is unknown.

The repertoire was sequenced with immunoSEQ multiplex PCR; TCRdb's copy has only in-frame clones and lacks some. The repertoire holds a few hundred thousand clones, with about 92% as singletons. The chain employs TRBV2 and TRBJ2-5; 8 bases align to TRBD2. The receptor was derived from an adult in good health. The input for sequencing was peripheral blood, taken on day 0 of AZD1222 vaccination. The CDR3 loop reads CASSEGLAGQETQYF. The DNA for the CDR3 is TGTGCCAGCAGTGAAGGTCTAGCGGGCCAAGAGACCCAGTACTTC.